Following are 29 T cell receptor beta chains from one sample sequenced in a study of cytomegalovirus exposure and HLA in healthy donors. A multiplex PCR was run with 60 Vbeta primers and 13 Jbeta primers. The assay was immunoSEQ multiplex PCR, and TCRdb's table has in-frame clones only and misses some. The sample spans 130,000 or so clones; the ten largest clones claim roughly 1.6%. The sample consisted of PBMCs. These receptors were obtained from a woman in her thirties or forties in good health and CMV-seronegative.

The chain has TRBV6-1 and TRBJ2-2, with 10 bases lining up with TRBD1. CDR3 size: 15 residues. V dropped 7 bases and J dropped 7; count of bases not matched to a gene: 9. The germline gives CDR1 MNHNS, CDR2 SASEGT. As DNA, the CDR3 is TGTGCCAGCACGTGGAGGACAGGGGGTTACGGGGAGCTGTTTTTT. As protein: CASTWRTGGYGELFF.

DNA of the CDR3: TGTGCCAGCAGCGTAGCCCCAATAGGGGGTACTAATGAAAAACTGTTTTTT. Its translation is CASSVAPIGGTNEKLFF. This chain connects TRBV9 to TRBJ1-4, with a possible D match to TRBD1 (6 bases). Germline V gene lookup returns CDR1 SGDLS and CDR2 YYNGEE. V lost 0 bases and J 2 bases, leaving 14 bases between the germline ends. The CDR3 sequence is 17 residues long.

This chain joins TRBV7-9 and TRBJ1-5; D is undetermined. This CDR3 has 16 amino acids. CDR1 is SEHNR and CDR2 is FQNEAQ in the germline V gene (reference sequence). V lost 5 bases and J lost 7, with 21 bases in between. The CDR3 bases are TGTGCCAGCAGCCATGGGAGGGAGCCCTCGGGGCAGCCCCAGCATTTT. Its protein product is CASSHGREPSGQPQHF.

The chain recombines TRBV25-1 with TRBJ1-5; D gene ambiguous. V was shortened by 4 bases and J by 0 bases, with 4 bases between the two germline ends. This CDR3 has 13 amino acids. The germline V gene encodes CDR1 MGHDK and CDR2 SYGVNS. In DNA form, the CDR3 reads TGTGCCAGCAGTGCACTTAGCAATCAGCCCCAGCATTTT. This translates into CASSALSNQPQHF.

This CDR3 reads CASSVGYGAGEPQYF. The CDR3, as DNA: TGTGCCAGCAGCGTAGGGTACGGAGCCGGGGAGCCCCAGTACTTC. This chain links TRBV9 with TRBJ2-5; tentatively, D is TRBD2 (5 bases). The germline V and J ends were trimmed by 0 bases and 9 bases, with 18 bases remaining between them. Germline loops: CDR1 SGDLS, CDR2 YYNGEE. The CDR3 contains 15 residues.

This chain joins TRBV5-4 and TRBJ1-4, with D perhaps TRBD1 (6 bases). V was trimmed by 4 bases and J by 8 bases, leaving 15 bases between them. CDR3 length equals 14 residues. Per germline, CDR1 SGHNT and CDR2 YYREEE (reference sequence). CDR3 amino acids: CASSPGGAGEKLFF. The CDR3 coding sequence is TGTGCCAGCAGCCCCGGGGGGGCGGGGGAAAAACTGTTTTTT.

This chain links TRBV27 with TRBJ2-4, with 10 bases aligning to TRBD1. V lost 4 bases, J lost 4 bases, and 7 bases stayed unmatched. This CDR3 region has 16 residues. Germline CDR1 reads MNHEY; CDR2 reads SMNVEV (reference sequence). CDR3 coding DNA: TGTGCCAGCAGTTCCCCCGGACAGGGGGGGAAAAACATTCAGTACTTC. It is translated as CASSSPGQGGKNIQYF.

The V gene is TRBV27, the J gene TRBJ1-2, with 7 bases aligning to TRBD1. Trimming at V came to 6 bases and at J to 0 bases, leaving 7 bases not matched to a gene. The CDR3 totals 15 residues. Germline CDR1 MNHEY, CDR2 SMNVEV (reference sequence). CDR3 sequence reads: CASRRTGATNYGYTF. CDR3 in DNA: TGTGCCAGCAGGAGGACAGGAGCAACTAACTATGGCTACACCTTC.

The chain has TRBV5-4 and TRBJ2-3; TRBD2 aligns across 14 bases. J was trimmed by 4 bases and V by 6 bases; bases with no gene match: 16. CDR1 SGHNT and CDR2 YYREEE come from the germline V gene (reference sequence). The CDR3 is 19 residues long. In nucleotides, the CDR3 is TGTGCCAGCATATCCGGGACTAGCGGGGGTGTAGCTTGGGCAGATACGCAGTATTTT. It yields the protein CASISGTSGGVAWADTQYF.

J is TRBJ1-5 and V is TRBV28; 8 bases are shared with TRBD1. J gave up 3 bases and V 2 bases, and 9 bases lay outside the gene matches. CDR3 length equals 17 residues. Per germline, CDR1 MDHEN and CDR2 SYDVKM. The CDR3 region has the DNA TGTGCCAGCAGTTTAATCCTCCGGACAGGGTCCAATCAGCCCCAGCATTTT. As protein: CASSLILRTGSNQPQHF.

The gene calls are TRBV2 and TRBJ1-3, with unresolved D. Trimming took 6 bases from V and 0 from J, leaving 12 bases between them. Germline-derived CDR1 and CDR2 are SNHLY and FYNNEI. The CDR3 totals 15 residues. CDR3 region: CASSGGLPSGNTIYF. For the CDR3, the DNA is TGTGCCAGCAGCGGAGGGTTACCCTCTGGAAACACCATATATTTT.

V and J are TRBV7-2 and TRBJ1-6; 8 nucleotides agree with TRBD1. This CDR3 is 16 amino acids long. Germline CDR1 reads SGHTA; CDR2 reads FQGNSA. Germline trimming cut 2 bases from V and 9 bases from J; bases unmatched to any gene: 9. This CDR3 reads CASSLSTAGGFSPLHF. The CDR3 coding sequence is TGTGCCAGCAGCTTATCCACGGCAGGGGGCTTTTCACCCCTCCACTTT.

This chain uses TRBV18 with TRBJ2-2, with a tentative D call TRBD1 (6 bases). V lost 3 bases and J 1 base, leaving 9 bases between the germline ends. The CDR3 spans 15 residues. Per germline, CDR1 KGHSH and CDR2 LQKENI. This CDR3 is CASSPVQGNTGELFF. The CDR3 DNA reads as TGTGCCAGCTCACCTGTACAGGGGAACACCGGGGAGCTGTTTTTT. Looking up the rest from reference TRBV18 and TRBJ2-2 gives the full variable domain: NAGVMQNPRHLVRRRGQEARLRCSPMKGHSHVYWYRQLPEEGLKFMVYLQKENIIDESGMPKERFSAEFPKEGPSILRIQQVVRGDSAAYFCASSPVQGNTGELFFGEGSRLTVL.

The chain uses TRBV5-1 and TRBJ2-5, with TRBD2 matching 11 bases. V lost 5 bases to trimming and J lost 2 bases; unmatched junction nucleotides: 5. CDR3 size: 15 residues. Per germline, CDR1 SGHRS and CDR2 YFSETQ. CDR3 residues: CASRSSGGSQETQYF. The CDR3 DNA sequence: TGCGCCAGCAGGTCTAGCGGGGGGTCACAAGAGACCCAGTACTTC. Using reference TRBV5-1 and TRBJ2-5 for the parts outside the CDR3, the full variable domain is KAGVTQTPRYLIKTRGQQVTLSCSPISGHRSVSWYQQTPGQGLQFLFEYFSETQRNKGNFPGRFSGRQFSNSRSEMNVSTLELGDSALYLCASRSSGGSQETQYFGPGTRLLVL.

The J gene is TRBJ2-7, the V gene TRBV27; D not certain. Trimming left V 1 base short and J 4 bases short, with 11 bases between. CDR1 and CDR2 from the germline V gene are MNHEY and SMNVEV (reference sequence). The CDR3 extends over 14 amino acids. The CDR3 protein is CASSLLGSLYEQYF. The CDR3 region has the DNA TGTGCCAGCAGTTTATTGGGCAGCCTTTACGAGCAGTACTTC.

The chain uses TRBV5-1 and TRBJ1-1; maybe TRBD1 (6 bases). V lost 0 bases and J 5 bases, leaving 11 bases between the germline ends. CDR3 length: 14 amino acids. Germline CDR1 SGHRS, CDR2 YFSETQ. The CDR3 nucleotides read TGCGCCAGCAGCTTGGAGGGGGAGGGAACTGAAGCTTTCTTT. Translating it yields CASSLEGEGTEAFF. The full variable domain, in which reference TRBV5-1 and TRBJ1-1 provide the parts outside the CDR3, is KAGVTQTPRYLIKTRGQQVTLSCSPISGHRSVSWYQQTPGQGLQFLFEYFSETQRNKGNFPGRFSGRQFSNSRSEMNVSTLELGDSALYLCASSLEGEGTEAFFGQGTRLTVV.

V and J are TRBV29-1 and TRBJ2-3, with 9 nucleotides matching TRBD2. Germline values: CDR1 SQVTM, CDR2 ANQGSEA. There are 15 residues in the CDR3. V lost 4 bases and J lost 1; bases outside the gene matches: 6. DNA of the CDR3: TGCAGCGTTGGTAGCGGGGGCGTGGGCACAGATACGCAGTATTTT. This codes for CSVGSGGVGTDTQYF.

V usage is TRBV6-6 and J usage is TRBJ1-4; D unclear. The V and J ends lost 2 bases and 8 bases respectively, with 12 bases between them. In germline, CDR1 is MNHNY, CDR2 SVGAGI (reference sequence). The CDR3 runs to 14 residues. CDR3 nucleotides: TGTGCCAGCAGTTACCTGGTGGCGGGGGAAAAACTGTTTTTT. Protein sequence: CASSYLVAGEKLFF.

This chain links TRBV6-5 with TRBJ1-1; D possibly corresponds to TRBD1 (6 bases). The CDR3 is 13 amino acids. The germline CDR1 and CDR2 sequences are MNHEY and SVGAGI. Trimming took 2 bases from V and 8 from J, leaving 12 bases between them. In DNA, the CDR3 is TGTGCCAGCAGTTACACGGACAGCACGGAAGCTTTCTTT. Amino acids: CASSYTDSTEAFF.

In regard to this clone: The junction departs from germline at one end; a sequencing error may be responsible. The chain carries TRBV7-6 and TRBJ2-5, with TRBD2 matching over 11 bases. The germline gives CDR1 SGHVS, CDR2 FNYEAQ. The CDR3 has 14 amino acids. DNA for the CDR3: TGTGTCAGCAGCCCTAGCGGGGGGCCAGAGACCCAGTACTTC. Translated: CVSSPSGGPETQYF.

Comment on this clone: One junction end disagrees with the germline gene, perhaps due to a read error. The rearrangement joins TRBV19 to TRBJ2-2; 8 positions agree with TRBD1. The germline CDR1 and CDR2 sequences are LNHDA and SQIVND (reference sequence). CDR3 length equals 15 residues. CDR3 coding DNA: TGTGCCAGTAGGCGGGGACAGGAGAACGCCGGGGAGCTGTTTTTT. Its protein is CASRRGQENAGELFF.

The chain links TRBV4-2 to TRBJ2-3; 13 bases line up with TRBD2. Looked up from germline, CDR1 is LGHNA and CDR2 is YNFKEQ. This CDR3 has 15 amino acids. With V trimmed by 1 base and J by 14 bases, 9 bases remained unmatched. CDR3 protein: CASSQVGTSGAARYF. Written as DNA, the CDR3 is TGTGCCAGCAGCCAAGTAGGGACTAGCGGGGCCGCTCGGTATTTT.

The chain joins TRBV18 to TRBJ2-1; no firm D call. V dropped 2 bases and J dropped 10 bases, with 12 bases sitting between them. The CDR3 has 13 residues. Germline V gene data show CDR1 as KGHSH and CDR2 as LQKENI. CDR3 amino acids: CASSPNSAGEQFF. CDR3 bases: TGTGCCAGCTCACCAAATTCGGCAGGAGAGCAGTTCTTC.

The chain has TRBV2 and TRBJ2-7; weak D call: TRBD1 (6 bases). V lost 7 bases and J lost 6, with 16 bases in between. Germline CDR1 is SNHLY and CDR2 is FYNNEI. The CDR3 runs to 13 residues. CDR3 residues: CASKTGYLSEQYF. CDR3 in DNA: TGTGCCAGCAAAACAGGGTACCTGTCCGAGCAGTACTTC.

The chain uses TRBV5-8 and TRBJ2-7; D gene unclear. Germline loops: CDR1 SGHTS, CDR2 YDEGEE. Trimming cost V 2 bases and J 3 bases, with 6 bases left between them. The CDR3 totals 12 residues. The CDR3 bases are TGTGCCAGCAGCTTCGGCGGCTACGAGCAGTACGTC. Protein product: CASSFGGYEQYV.

The chain carries TRBV6-1 and TRBJ1-4; 9 bases align to TRBD1. The J segment lost 8 bases and the V segment lost 6 bases, leaving 10 bases of the junction unmatched. The CDR3 loop spans 15 amino acids. Germline V gene lookup returns CDR1 MNHNS and CDR2 SASEGT. CDR3 region: CASSSPDRGNEKLFF. CDR3 sequence (DNA): TGTGCCAGCAGCTCCCCCGACAGGGGGAACGAAAAACTGTTTTTT.

V usage is TRBV2 and J usage is TRBJ2-7, with D tentatively TRBD2 (5 bases). The CDR3 totals 12 residues. Germline values: CDR1 SNHLY, CDR2 FYNNEI. Trimming stripped 4 bases from V and 2 bases from J, with 6 bases between. The CDR3 spells CASSGGPYEQYV. For the CDR3, the DNA is TGTGCCAGCAGTGGAGGGCCCTACGAGCAGTACGTC.

J is TRBJ2-1 and V is TRBV7-3, with 9 bases that match TRBD2. Trimming at V came to 2 bases and at J to 7 bases, leaving 3 bases not matched to a gene. Germline CDR1 reads SGHTA; CDR2 reads FQGTGA. The CDR3 is 14 residues long. The CDR3, as DNA: TGTGCCAGCAGCTTAGCGGGGGGGCTGAATGAGCAGTTCTTC. As protein: CASSLAGGLNEQFF.

The chain has TRBV7-2 and TRBJ2-3; 13 nucleotides match TRBD2. The germline V gene encodes CDR1 SGHTA and CDR2 FQGNSA. Trimming took 4 bases from V and 8 from J; bases not matched to a gene: 6. The CDR3 spans 15 residues. The CDR3 reads CASSSTSGGQVTQYF. The CDR3 DNA is TGTGCCAGCAGCTCGACTAGCGGGGGGCAGGTTACGCAGTATTTT.